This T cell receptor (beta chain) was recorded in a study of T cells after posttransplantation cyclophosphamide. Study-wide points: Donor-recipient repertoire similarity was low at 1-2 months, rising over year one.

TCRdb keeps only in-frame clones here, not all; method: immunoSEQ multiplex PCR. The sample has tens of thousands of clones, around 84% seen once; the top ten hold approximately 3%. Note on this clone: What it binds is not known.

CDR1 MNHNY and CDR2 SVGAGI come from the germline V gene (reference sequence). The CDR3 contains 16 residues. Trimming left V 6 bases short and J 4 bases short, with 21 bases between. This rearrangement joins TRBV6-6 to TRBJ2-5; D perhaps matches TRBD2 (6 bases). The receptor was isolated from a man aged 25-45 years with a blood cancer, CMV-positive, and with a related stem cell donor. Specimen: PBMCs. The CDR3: CASSDVGLSTGETQYF. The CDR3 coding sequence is TGTGCCAGCAGCGACGTTGGACTATCAACGGGAGAGACCCAGTACTTC.